Each of the 22 T cell receptor beta chains below was sequenced from the same sample in a study of blood T cell repertoires in COVID-19. This table comes from immunoSEQ multiplex PCR, and its TCRdb copy is limited to in-frame clones, with some not included. The sample holds around 480,000 clones, around 88% seen once. Sequenced input: peripheral blood. These receptors were collected from a woman aged 50 to 60 with COVID-19, enrolled during active disease.

This chain joins TRBV5-1 and TRBJ2-7; TRBD1 is a possible D gene (6 bases). Trimming shortened V by 3 bases and J by 5 bases, and 21 bases separated the two germline ends. In germline, CDR1 is SGHRS, CDR2 YFSETQ. The CDR3 has 16 residues. The CDR3 loop is CASSSYFMVWGHEQYF. CDR3 nucleotides: TGCGCCAGCAGCTCCTATTTTATGGTATGGGGGCACGAGCAGTACTTC.

This clone was found a few times. The chain has TRBV7-9 and TRBJ2-3, with D possibly being TRBD2 (6 bases). The V and J ends lost 5 bases and 2 bases respectively, with 11 bases between them. The CDR3 loop spans 14 amino acids. CDR1 and CDR2 (germline): SEHNR, FQNEAQ (reference sequence). The CDR3, as DNA: TGTGCCAGCAGCCATGGCGGGACCACAGATACGCAGTATTTT. Amino acid sequence: CASSHGGTTDTQYF.

The chain employs TRBV20-1 and TRBJ1-2; tentative D call: TRBD1 (5 bases). Looked up from germline, CDR1 is DFQATT and CDR2 is SNEGSKA (reference sequence). CDR3 length equals 11 residues. Trimming stripped 6 bases from V and 7 bases from J, with 12 bases between. The CDR3 protein is CSAGRGTGYTF. The CDR3 nucleotides are TGCAGTGCCGGGAGAGGGACTGGCTACACCTTC.

The chain carries TRBV9 and TRBJ1-1; D unresolved. Trimming removed 0 bases from V and 4 bases from J, with 10 bases in between. This CDR3 is built from 14 residues. Germline lookup yields CDR1 SGDLS and CDR2 YYNGEE. The CDR3, as DNA: TGTGCCAGCAGCGTAGTATGGGAGGGCACTGAAGCTTTCTTT. This sequence encodes CASSVVWEGTEAFF.

This chain joins TRBV6-5 and TRBJ1-4; D may be TRBD1 (5 bases). The CDR3 is 14 amino acids. The V end lost 6 bases, the J end lost 3 bases, and 11 bases lay between the germline ends. Per the germline V gene, CDR1 is MNHEY and CDR2 is SVGAGI. The DNA for the CDR3 is TGTGCCAGCAGGAGGGGAGGGTCTAATGAAAAACTGTTTTTT. Translated, it gives CASRRGGSNEKLFF.

The rearrangement joins TRBV9 to TRBJ1-3, with D possibly TRBD1 on 6 matching bases. Trimming removed 0 bases at V and 4 bases at J, with 17 bases between. The germline V gene encodes CDR1 SGDLS and CDR2 YYNGEE. The CDR3 totals 17 residues. Written as DNA, the CDR3 is TGTGCCAGCAGCGTAGCCGCGGGGGGCATCGGAGGAAACACCATATATTTT. This encodes CASSVAAGGIGGNTIYF.

V gene TRBV7-3 combines with J gene TRBJ2-1; TRBD1 aligns across 7 bases. CDR3 length: 14 residues. Germline V gene data show CDR1 as SGHTA and CDR2 as FQGTGA. Trimming took 5 bases from V and 5 from J; bases not matched to a gene: 6. CDR3 sequence: CASSPGQINNEQFF. The CDR3 nucleotides read TGTGCCAGCAGCCCGGGACAGATTAACAATGAGCAGTTCTTC.

The genes are TRBV29-1 and TRBJ1-6; D unresolved. The CDR3 runs to 11 residues. CDR1 is SQVTM and CDR2 is ANQGSEA in the germline V gene. V was trimmed by 4 bases and J by 7 bases, leaving 5 bases between them. CDR3 region: CSVGENSPLHF. The DNA for the CDR3 is TGCAGCGTTGGGGAGAATTCACCCCTCCACTTT.

The rearrangement uses TRBV19 and TRBJ2-3; 12 bases align to TRBD1. V gave up 0 bases and J gave up 4 bases; unmatched junction bases: 14. The CDR3 has 20 amino acids. From germline, CDR1 is LNHDA and CDR2 SQIVND (reference sequence). The CDR3 here is CASSIDGTGGDKFGADTQYF. As DNA, the CDR3 is TGTGCCAGTAGTATAGATGGGACAGGGGGCGACAAATTCGGTGCAGATACGCAGTATTTT.

Comment on this clone: Other DNA sequences within the sample encode an identical CDR3. This rearrangement joins TRBV6-1 to TRBJ2-7; D might be TRBD2 (5 bases). V was shortened by 2 bases and J by 3 bases, with 8 bases between the two germline ends. The CDR3 is 13 residues long. The V gene's germline CDR1 is MNHNS and CDR2 SASEGT. The CDR3 region is CASSESGSYEQYF. DNA of the CDR3: TGTGCCAGCAGTGAATCGGGGAGCTACGAGCAGTACTTC.

J is TRBJ1-6 and V is TRBV27, with D possibly TRBD1 on 5 matching bases. Germline V lookup: CDR1 MNHEY, CDR2 SMNVEV (reference sequence). This CDR3 region has 15 residues. Trimming cost V 6 bases and J 7 bases, with 16 bases left between them. CDR3 nucleotides: TGTGCCAGCAGCTTCGGGGGTTATGTGAATTCACCCCTCCACTTT. Protein sequence: CASSFGGYVNSPLHF.

The chain uses TRBV29-1 and TRBJ1-1; the match to TRBD1 covers 9 bases. Germline values: CDR1 SQVTM, CDR2 ANQGSEA. V lost 4 bases and J lost 5; bases outside the gene matches: 5. The CDR3 covers 13 residues. CDR3 in amino acids: CSVGVTGGTEAFF. The CDR3 coding sequence is TGCAGCGTTGGGGTGACAGGGGGGACTGAAGCTTTCTTT.

The rearrangement uses TRBV12-3 or TRBV12-4 and TRBJ2-3, with 8 positions matching TRBD1. V shed 5 bases, J shed 6 bases, and the junction held 4 bases outside the gene matches. The CDR3 covers 13 residues. CDR3 in amino acids: CASSRTGWDTQYF. In DNA, the CDR3 is TGTGCCAGCAGTCGGACAGGGTGGGATACGCAGTATTTT.

The V gene is TRBV5-4, the J gene TRBJ1-3; possible D gene TRBD1, 6 bases. This CDR3 region has 16 residues. The germline V and J ends were trimmed by 0 bases and 0 bases, with 10 bases remaining between them. In germline, CDR1 is SGHNT, CDR2 YYREEE (reference sequence). The CDR3 here is CASSLDAGASGNTIYF. CDR3 nucleotides: TGTGCCAGCAGCTTGGATGCAGGGGCCTCTGGAAACACCATATATTTT.

This rearrangement joins TRBV12-3 or TRBV12-4 to TRBJ1-2; 7 bases map to TRBD1. V trimming: 5 bases; J trimming: 5 bases; junction bases outside the gene matches: 5. CDR3 length: 13 amino acids. The CDR3 sequence: CASSRTGGYGYTF. The CDR3 DNA sequence: TGTGCCAGCAGTAGGACAGGAGGTTATGGCTACACCTTC.

This chain's CDR3 is CASSQSQGVGQPQHF. CDR3 DNA: TGTGCCAGCAGCCAGAGTCAGGGTGTAGGCCAGCCCCAGCATTTT. The chain employs TRBV5-5 and TRBJ1-5; D perhaps matches TRBD1 (5 bases). V lost 4 bases and J 7 bases, leaving 18 bases between the germline ends. Germline V lookup: CDR1 SGHKS, CDR2 YYEKEE (reference sequence). The CDR3 is 15 residues long.

This chain connects TRBV30 to TRBJ1-5; D remains unclear. V was trimmed by 2 bases and J by 6 bases, leaving 11 bases between them. The V gene's germline CDR1 is GTSNPN and CDR2 SVGIG (reference sequence). The CDR3 is 13 residues long. The CDR3 loop is CAWSTHGSQPQHF. Here the CDR3 DNA reads TGTGCCTGGAGTACTCACGGGAGTCAGCCCCAGCATTTT.

The V and J genes are TRBV5-6 and TRBJ1-4; 7 bases match TRBD1. V was pared by 4 bases and J by 8 bases, with 11 bases of the junction left unmatched. The CDR3 spans 15 residues. Germline V lookup: CDR1 SGHDT, CDR2 YYEEEE. In DNA, the CDR3 is TGTGCCAGCAGCCCCCAGGGACAGATAAGGGAAAAACTGTTTTTT. The encoded protein is CASSPQGQIREKLFF.

The chain has TRBV5-1 and TRBJ1-1; TRBD1 aligns across 11 bases. The ends lost 7 bases at V and 0 bases at J; junction bases unmatched: 5. The CDR3 is 15 residues long. The V gene's germline CDR1 is SGHRS and CDR2 YFSETQ. CDR3 sequence reads: CASAKDRGLNTEAFF. DNA of the CDR3: TGCGCCAGCGCAAAGGACAGGGGGCTGAACACTGAAGCTTTCTTT.

This chain uses TRBV6-1 with TRBJ1-2; D uncertain. Germline V CDR1 and CDR2: MNHNS, SASEGT. V gave up 2 bases and J gave up 6 bases, with 13 bases separating them. This CDR3 has 14 amino acids. The CDR3 DNA reads as TGTGCCAGCAGTGAACGGGGAAATTATAATGGCTACACCTTC. Protein sequence: CASSERGNYNGYTF.

The chain links TRBV2 to TRBJ2-1; 14 bases map to TRBD2. This CDR3 contains 17 residues. The V gene end was trimmed by 3 bases and the J gene end by 6 bases; junction bases not matched to a gene: 7. Germline V CDR1 and CDR2: SNHLY, FYNNEI. The CDR3 spells CASSDPRLAGGSNEQFF. The CDR3 nucleotides are TGTGCCAGCAGTGATCCCCGACTAGCGGGGGGGTCCAATGAGCAGTTCTTC.

A note on this clone: The sample holds other DNA sequences that translate to the same CDR3. V gene TRBV5-1 combines with J gene TRBJ1-2; D possibly corresponds to TRBD1 (6 bases). This CDR3 contains 12 residues. Germline V gene data show CDR1 as SGHRS and CDR2 as YFSETQ. V dropped 4 bases and J dropped 5 bases, with 9 bases sitting between them. This chain's CDR3 is CASSLQGYGYTF. The CDR3, as DNA: TGCGCCAGCAGCCTACAGGGATATGGCTACACCTTC.